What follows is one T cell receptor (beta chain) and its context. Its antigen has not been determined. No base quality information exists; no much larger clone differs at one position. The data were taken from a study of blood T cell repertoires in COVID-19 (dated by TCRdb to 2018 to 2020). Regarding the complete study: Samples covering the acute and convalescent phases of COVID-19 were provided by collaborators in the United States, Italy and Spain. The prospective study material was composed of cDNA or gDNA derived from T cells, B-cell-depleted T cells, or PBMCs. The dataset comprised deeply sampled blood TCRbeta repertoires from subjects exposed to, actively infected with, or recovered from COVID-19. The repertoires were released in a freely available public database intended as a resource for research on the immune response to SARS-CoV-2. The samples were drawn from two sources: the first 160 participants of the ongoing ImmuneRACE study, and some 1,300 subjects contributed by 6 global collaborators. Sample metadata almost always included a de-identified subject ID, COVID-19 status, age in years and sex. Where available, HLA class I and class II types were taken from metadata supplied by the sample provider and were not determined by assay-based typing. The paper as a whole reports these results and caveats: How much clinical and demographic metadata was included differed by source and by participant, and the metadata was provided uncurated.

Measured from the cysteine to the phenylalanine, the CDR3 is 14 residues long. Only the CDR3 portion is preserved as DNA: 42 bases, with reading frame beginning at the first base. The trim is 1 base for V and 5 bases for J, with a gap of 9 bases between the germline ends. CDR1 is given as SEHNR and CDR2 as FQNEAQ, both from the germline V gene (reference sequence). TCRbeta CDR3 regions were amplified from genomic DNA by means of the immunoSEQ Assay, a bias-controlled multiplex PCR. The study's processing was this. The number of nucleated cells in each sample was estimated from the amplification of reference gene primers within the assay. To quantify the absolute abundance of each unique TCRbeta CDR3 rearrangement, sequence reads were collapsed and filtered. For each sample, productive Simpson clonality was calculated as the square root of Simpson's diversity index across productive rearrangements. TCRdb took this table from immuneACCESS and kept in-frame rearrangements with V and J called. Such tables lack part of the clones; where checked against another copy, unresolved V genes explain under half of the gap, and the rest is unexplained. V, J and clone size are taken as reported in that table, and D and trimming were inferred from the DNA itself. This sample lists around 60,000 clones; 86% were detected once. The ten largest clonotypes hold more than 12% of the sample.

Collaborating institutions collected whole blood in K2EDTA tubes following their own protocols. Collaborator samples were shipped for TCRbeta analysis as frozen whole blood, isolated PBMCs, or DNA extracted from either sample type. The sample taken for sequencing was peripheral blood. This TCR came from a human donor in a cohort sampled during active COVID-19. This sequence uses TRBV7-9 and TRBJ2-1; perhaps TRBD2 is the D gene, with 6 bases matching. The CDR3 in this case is CASSLVLADNEQFF. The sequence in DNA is TGTGCCAGCAGCTTAGTACTAGCAGACAATGAGCAGTTCTTC. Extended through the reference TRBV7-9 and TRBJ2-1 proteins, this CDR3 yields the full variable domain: DTGVSQNPRHKITKRGQNVTFRCDPISEHNRLYWYRQTLGQGPEFLTYFQNEAQLEKSRLLSDRFSAERPKGSFSTLEIQRTEQGDSAMYLCASSLVLADNEQFFGPGTRLTVL.